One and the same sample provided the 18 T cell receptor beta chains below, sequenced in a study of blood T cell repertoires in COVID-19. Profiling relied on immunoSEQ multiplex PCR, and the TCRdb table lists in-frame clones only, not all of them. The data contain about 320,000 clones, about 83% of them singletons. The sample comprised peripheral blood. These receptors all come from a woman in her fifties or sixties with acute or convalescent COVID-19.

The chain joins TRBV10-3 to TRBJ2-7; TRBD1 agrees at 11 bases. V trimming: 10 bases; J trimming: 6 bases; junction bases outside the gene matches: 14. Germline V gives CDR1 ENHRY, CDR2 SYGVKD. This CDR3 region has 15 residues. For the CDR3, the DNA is TGTGCCAGCAAATTACCGGGACAGGGGGGTGGCGAGCAGTACTTC. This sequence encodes CASKLPGQGGGEQYF.

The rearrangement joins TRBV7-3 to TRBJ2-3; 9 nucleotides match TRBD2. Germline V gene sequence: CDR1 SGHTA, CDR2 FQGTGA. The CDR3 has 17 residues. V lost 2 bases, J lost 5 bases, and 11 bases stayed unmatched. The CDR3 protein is CASSLSSSGSSVDTQYF. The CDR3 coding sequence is TGTGCCAGCAGCTTATCCAGTAGCGGGAGTTCGGTAGATACGCAGTATTTT.

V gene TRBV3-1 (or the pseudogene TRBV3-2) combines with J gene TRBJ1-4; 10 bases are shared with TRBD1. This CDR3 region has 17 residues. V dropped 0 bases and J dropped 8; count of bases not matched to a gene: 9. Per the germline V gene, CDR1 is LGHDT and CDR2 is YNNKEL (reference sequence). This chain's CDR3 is CASSQDLGTGAEEKLFF. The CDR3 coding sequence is TGTGCCAGCAGCCAAGATCTAGGGACAGGGGCTGAAGAAAAACTGTTTTTT.

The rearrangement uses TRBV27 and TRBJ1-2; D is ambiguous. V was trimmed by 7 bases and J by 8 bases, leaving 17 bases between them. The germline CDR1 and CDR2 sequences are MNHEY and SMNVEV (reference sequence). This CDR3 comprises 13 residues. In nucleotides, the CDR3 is TGTGCCAGCATAGGATCTATCGAGGAGGGCTACACCTTC. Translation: CASIGSIEEGYTF.

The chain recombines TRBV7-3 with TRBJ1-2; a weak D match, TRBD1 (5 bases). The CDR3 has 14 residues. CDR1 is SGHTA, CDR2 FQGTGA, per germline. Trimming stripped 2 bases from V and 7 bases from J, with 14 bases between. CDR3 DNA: TGTGCCAGCAGCTTAGGGCAGGGTAGGGGTGGCTACACCTTC. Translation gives CASSLGQGRGGYTF.

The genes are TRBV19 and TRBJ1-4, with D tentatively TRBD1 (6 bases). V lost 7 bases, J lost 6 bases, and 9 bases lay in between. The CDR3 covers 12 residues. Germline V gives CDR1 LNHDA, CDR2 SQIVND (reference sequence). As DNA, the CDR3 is TGTGCCAGTACCAGGACAGATGAAAAACTGTTTTTT. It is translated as CASTRTDEKLFF.

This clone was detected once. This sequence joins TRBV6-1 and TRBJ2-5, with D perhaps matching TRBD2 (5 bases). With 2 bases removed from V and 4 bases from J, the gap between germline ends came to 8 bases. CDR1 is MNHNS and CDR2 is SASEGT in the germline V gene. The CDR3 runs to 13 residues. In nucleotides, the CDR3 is TGTGCCAGCAGTGAAATGGCGGGAGAGACCCAGTACTTC. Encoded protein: CASSEMAGETQYF.

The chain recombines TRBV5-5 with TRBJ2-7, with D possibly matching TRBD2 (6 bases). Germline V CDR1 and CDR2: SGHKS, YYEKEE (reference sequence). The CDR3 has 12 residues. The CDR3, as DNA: TGTGCCAGCAGCTTGCGGGGGTCGAGCGTCTATGTC. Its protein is CASSLRGSSVYV.

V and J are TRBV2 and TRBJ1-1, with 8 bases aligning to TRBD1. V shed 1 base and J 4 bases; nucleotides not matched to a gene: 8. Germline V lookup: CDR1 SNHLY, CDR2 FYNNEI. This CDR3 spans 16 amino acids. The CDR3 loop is CASSEDPRGRGTEAFF. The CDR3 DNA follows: TGTGCCAGCAGTGAAGACCCCAGGGGGCGCGGCACTGAAGCTTTCTTT.

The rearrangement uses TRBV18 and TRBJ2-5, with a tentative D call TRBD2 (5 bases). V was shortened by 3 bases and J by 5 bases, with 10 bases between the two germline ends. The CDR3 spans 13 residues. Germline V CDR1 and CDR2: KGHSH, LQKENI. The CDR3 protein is CASSPPGKETQYF. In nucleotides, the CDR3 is TGTGCCAGCTCACCCCCCGGGAAGGAGACCCAGTACTTC. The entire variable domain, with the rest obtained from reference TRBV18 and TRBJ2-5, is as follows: NAGVMQNPRHLVRRRGQEARLRCSPMKGHSHVYWYRQLPEEGLKFMVYLQKENIIDESGMPKERFSAEFPKEGPSILRIQQVVRGDSAAYFCASSPPGKETQYFGPGTRLLVL.

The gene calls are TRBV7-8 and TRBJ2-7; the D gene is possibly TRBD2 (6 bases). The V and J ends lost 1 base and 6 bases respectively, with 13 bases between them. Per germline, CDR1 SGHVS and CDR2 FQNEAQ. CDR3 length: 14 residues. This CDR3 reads CASSLGGDSTEQYF. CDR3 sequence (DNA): TGTGCCAGCAGCTTAGGGGGGGACTCTACCGAGCAGTACTTC.

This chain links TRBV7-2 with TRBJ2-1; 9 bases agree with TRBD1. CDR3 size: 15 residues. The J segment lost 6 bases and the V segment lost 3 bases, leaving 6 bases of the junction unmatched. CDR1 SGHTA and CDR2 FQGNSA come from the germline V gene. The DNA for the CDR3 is TGTGCCAGCAGCTTCTCGCCGGGACAGGGCAATGAGCAGTTCTTC. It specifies CASSFSPGQGNEQFF.

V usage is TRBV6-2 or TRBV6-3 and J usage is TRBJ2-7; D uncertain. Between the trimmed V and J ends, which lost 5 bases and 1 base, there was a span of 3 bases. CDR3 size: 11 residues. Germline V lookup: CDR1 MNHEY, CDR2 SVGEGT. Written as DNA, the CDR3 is TGTGCCAGCAGTCCGTCCTACGAGCAGTACTTC. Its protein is CASSPSYEQYF.

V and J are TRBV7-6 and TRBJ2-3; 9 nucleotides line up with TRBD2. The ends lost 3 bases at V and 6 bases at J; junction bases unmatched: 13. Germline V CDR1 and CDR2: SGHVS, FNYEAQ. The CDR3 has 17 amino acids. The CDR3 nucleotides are TGTGCCAGCAGCTTCGGAGGGCGGAGCGGGAGGCTCGATACGCAGTATTTT. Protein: CASSFGGRSGRLDTQYF.

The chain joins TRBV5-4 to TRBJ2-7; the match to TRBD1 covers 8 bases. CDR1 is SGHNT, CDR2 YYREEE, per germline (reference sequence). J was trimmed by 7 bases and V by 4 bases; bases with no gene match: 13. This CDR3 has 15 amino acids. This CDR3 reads CASSVEWDRLEEQYF. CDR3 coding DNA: TGTGCCAGCAGCGTTGAGTGGGACAGGTTGGAAGAGCAGTACTTC.

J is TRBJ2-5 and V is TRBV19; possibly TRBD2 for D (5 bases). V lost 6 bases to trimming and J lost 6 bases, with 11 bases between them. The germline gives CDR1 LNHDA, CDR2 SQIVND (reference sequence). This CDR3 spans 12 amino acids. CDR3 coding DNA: TGTGCCAGTAGCCCGGGAATAAAGACCCAGTACTTC. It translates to CASSPGIKTQYF.

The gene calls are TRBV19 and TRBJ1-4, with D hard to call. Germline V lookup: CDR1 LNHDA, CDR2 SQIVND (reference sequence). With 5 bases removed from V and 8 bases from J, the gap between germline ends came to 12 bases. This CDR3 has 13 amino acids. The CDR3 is CASSVGGLEKLFF. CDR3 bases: TGTGCCAGTAGTGTCGGAGGTCTGGAAAAACTGTTTTTT.

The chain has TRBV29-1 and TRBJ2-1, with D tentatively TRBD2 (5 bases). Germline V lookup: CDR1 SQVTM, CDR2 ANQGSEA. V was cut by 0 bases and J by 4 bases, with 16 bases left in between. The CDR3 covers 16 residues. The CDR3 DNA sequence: TGCAGCGTTGAAGATCCCGAGCGGCGGGTGTACAATGAGCAGTTCTTC. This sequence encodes CSVEDPERRVYNEQFF.